Listed here are 20 T cell receptor beta chains from one sample, sequenced in a study of cytomegalovirus exposure and HLA in healthy donors. This PCR relied on a set of 60 Vbeta primers and 13 Jbeta primers. Libraries were prepared by immunoSEQ multiplex PCR; TCRdb keeps only in-frame clonotypes and omits some of them. The profile covers 130,000 to 150,000 clones, with roughly 80% appearing a single time and roughly 4% taken by the ten largest. Sequencing used PBMCs. The receptor set was obtained from a man aged 35-49 years in good health and CMV-seropositive.

The rearrangement uses TRBV27 and TRBJ2-1; the D is unclear. From germline, CDR1 is MNHEY and CDR2 SMNVEV (reference sequence). V gave up 2 bases and J gave up 0 bases, with 8 bases separating them. CDR3 size: 15 residues. The CDR3: CASSLIRFSYNEQFF. CDR3 nucleotides: TGTGCCAGCAGTTTAATACGGTTCTCCTACAATGAGCAGTTCTTC.

V usage is TRBV5-1 and J usage is TRBJ2-4; perhaps TRBD2 as D (5 bases). CDR1 and CDR2 (germline): SGHRS, YFSETQ. The germline V and J ends were trimmed by 4 bases and 0 bases, with 8 bases remaining between them. CDR3 size: 14 residues. CDR3 in DNA: TGCGCCAGCAGCCTGGCGGGAGCCAAAAACATTCAGTACTTC. Protein sequence: CASSLAGAKNIQYF.

This chain uses TRBV6-5 with TRBJ2-7; tentatively, D is TRBD2 (5 bases). CDR1 is MNHEY and CDR2 is SVGAGI in the germline V gene. There are 15 residues in the CDR3. V was cut by 1 base and J by 0 bases, with 10 bases left in between. This chain's CDR3 is CASSYYSGSSYEQYF. The CDR3 DNA follows: TGTGCCAGCAGTTACTATTCGGGAAGCTCCTACGAGCAGTACTTC.

The chain uses TRBV5-1 and TRBJ2-4, with D possibly matching TRBD2 (6 bases). Looked up from germline, CDR1 is SGHRS and CDR2 is YFSETQ. V lost 4 bases to trimming and J lost 2 bases, with 13 bases between them. This CDR3 region has 15 residues. CDR3: CASSDRRDSKNIQYF. CDR3 in DNA: TGCGCCAGCAGCGACCGACGGGACTCCAAAAACATTCAGTACTTC. The full variable domain, in which reference TRBV5-1 and TRBJ2-4 provide the parts outside the CDR3, is KAGVTQTPRYLIKTRGQQVTLSCSPISGHRSVSWYQQTPGQGLQFLFEYFSETQRNKGNFPGRFSGRQFSNSRSEMNVSTLELGDSALYLCASSDRRDSKNIQYFGAGTRLSVL.

This chain uses TRBV5-1 with TRBJ2-7; 9 bases fit TRBD1. V trimming: 0 bases; J trimming: 3 bases; junction bases outside the gene matches: 10. The CDR3 is 17 amino acids. The germline CDR1 and CDR2 sequences are SGHRS and YFSETQ. The DNA for the CDR3 is TGCGCCAGCAGCTTGGTAGGGGGGGGACAGGGAATCTACGAGCAGTACTTC. This codes for CASSLVGGGQGIYEQYF.

The chain combines TRBV27 with TRBJ2-3, with TRBD2 identical over 7 bases. Trimming removed 5 bases from V and 2 bases from J; junction bases left unmatched: 4. The length of the CDR3 is 14 residues. The germline CDR1 and CDR2 sequences are MNHEY and SMNVEV (reference sequence). The CDR3, as DNA: TGTGCCAGCAGTAGAGCGGGGCTCACAGATACGCAGTATTTT. This sequence encodes CASSRAGLTDTQYF.

J is TRBJ1-5 and V is TRBV4-3, with a possible D match to TRBD1 (6 bases). The germline V gene has CDR1 LGHNA and CDR2 YSLEER. The CDR3 is made up of 15 amino acids. The germline V and J ends were trimmed by 0 bases and 5 bases, with 11 bases remaining between them. The CDR3 bases are TGCGCCAGCAGCCAAGAAGGGGGGGCGGATCAGCCCCAGCATTTT. Translated: CASSQEGGADQPQHF.

The chain carries TRBV18 and TRBJ2-3, with TRBD2 identical over 9 bases. The germline V gene encodes CDR1 KGHSH and CDR2 LQKENI. V lost 3 bases to trimming and J lost 3 bases; unmatched junction nucleotides: 4. The CDR3 spans 15 residues. The chain's CDR3 is CASSPVAGVTDTQYF. The CDR3, as DNA: TGTGCCAGCTCACCCGTAGCGGGGGTAACAGATACGCAGTATTTT.

This clone was recorded once. The chain couples TRBV19 to TRBJ1-5; 9 bases match TRBD1. J lost 2 bases, V lost 5 bases, and 22 bases had no gene match. CDR3 length: 21 amino acids. Germline lookup yields CDR1 LNHDA and CDR2 SQIVND (reference sequence). The CDR3 is CASSPISYPGTGYSGNQPQHF. In DNA form, the CDR3 reads TGTGCCAGTAGTCCCATCTCTTACCCCGGGACAGGGTATTCTGGCAATCAGCCCCAGCATTTT.

The rearrangement uses TRBV30 and TRBJ1-5, with TRBD1 as a possible D gene (5 bases). Germline V gene sequence: CDR1 GTSNPN, CDR2 SVGIG (reference sequence). Trimming took off 3 bases at V and 5 bases at J, with 11 bases between the two ends. This CDR3 has 13 amino acids. This CDR3 is CAWSQWGDQPQHF. The CDR3 DNA reads as TGTGCCTGGAGCCAGTGGGGGGATCAGCCCCAGCATTTT.

This chain uses TRBV5-4 with TRBJ2-1; 10 bases map to TRBD2. The CDR3 is 16 residues long. Looked up from germline, CDR1 is SGHNT and CDR2 is YYREEE (reference sequence). The J segment lost 0 bases and the V segment lost 4 bases, leaving 4 bases of the junction unmatched. CDR3 sequence (DNA): TGTGCCAGCAGCCCCCCTAGCGGGAGCTCCTACAATGAGCAGTTCTTC. Translated, it gives CASSPPSGSSYNEQFF.

The V and J genes are TRBV7-8 and TRBJ2-7; D possibly corresponds to TRBD2 (5 bases). CDR3 length: 13 amino acids. Germline V gives CDR1 SGHVS, CDR2 FQNEAQ. V shed 7 bases and J shed 2 bases, with 12 bases lying between them. The CDR3 is CASIPRGTYEQYF. For the CDR3, the DNA is TGTGCCAGCATCCCTAGAGGGACCTACGAGCAGTACTTC.

CDR3 in amino acids: CASRVPGGQHEQYF. CDR3 coding DNA: TGTGCCAGCAGGGTCCCAGGGGGCCAGCACGAGCAGTACTTC. V gene TRBV6-1 combines with J gene TRBJ2-7, with TRBD1 identical over 8 bases. There are 14 residues in the CDR3. The V gene's germline CDR1 is MNHNS and CDR2 SASEGT. V lost 6 bases, J lost 5 bases, and 9 bases stayed unmatched.

The chain has TRBV5-1 and TRBJ1-2; TRBD1 is a possible D gene (6 bases). Trimming removed 4 bases from V and 4 bases from J, with 14 bases in between. Germline CDR1 is SGHRS and CDR2 is YFSETQ. The CDR3 runs to 14 residues. As DNA, the CDR3 is TGCGCCAGCAGCCCCCTGGACAGTTCCTATGGCTACACCTTC. Encoded protein: CASSPLDSSYGYTF.

In this sample, this clone turned up once. The chain employs TRBV7-6 and TRBJ2-7; 8 nucleotides match TRBD1. CDR1 and CDR2 (germline): SGHVS, FNYEAQ. The CDR3 loop spans 15 amino acids. V lost 5 bases, J lost 4 bases, and 10 bases stayed unmatched. The CDR3 loop reads CASSPLDRDLYEQYF. CDR3 coding DNA: TGTGCCAGCAGCCCCTTGGACAGGGATCTATACGAGCAGTACTTC.

This chain joins TRBV30 and TRBJ2-7, with 9 bases matching TRBD2. V gave up 3 bases and J gave up 6 bases; unmatched junction bases: 6. CDR3 length equals 13 residues. Germline V gene data show CDR1 as GTSNPN and CDR2 as SVGIG (reference sequence). The CDR3 nucleotides are TGTGCCTGGAGGACTAGCGGTTCACGCGAGCAGTACTTC. It specifies CAWRTSGSREQYF.

Within the sample, this clone is medium-sized (0.01 to 0.1%). This rearrangement joins TRBV10-2 to TRBJ1-2; D might be TRBD1 (6 bases). Trimming pared 10 bases from V and 4 bases from J, leaving 16 bases between. This CDR3 has 13 amino acids. Germline CDR1 is WSHSY and CDR2 is SAAADI. CDR3 DNA: TGCGCCATACAGGGTCCCCTAGGCTATGGCTACACCTTC. This sequence encodes CAIQGPLGYGYTF.

This clone has only a few counts. This chain joins TRBV20-1 and TRBJ1-2; D call uncertain. CDR1 and CDR2 (germline): DFQATT, SNEGSKA (reference sequence). The V and J ends lost 4 bases and 8 bases respectively, with 11 bases between them. CDR3 length equals 11 residues. CDR3 sequence reads: CSAIPPGGYTF. The CDR3 DNA reads as TGCAGTGCTATCCCGCCCGGGGGCTACACCTTC.

The V and J genes are TRBV7-8 and TRBJ2-2; 8 positions agree with TRBD2. Germline trimming cut 2 bases from V and 4 bases from J; bases unmatched to any gene: 6. Germline lookup yields CDR1 SGHVS and CDR2 FQNEAQ. This CDR3 has 16 amino acids. The CDR3 reads CASSLYGGARTGELFF. CDR3 coding DNA: TGTGCCAGCAGCTTATACGGGGGGGCGCGCACCGGGGAGCTGTTTTTT.

The gene calls are TRBV29-1 and TRBJ1-6, with 9 nucleotides matching TRBD1. Germline CDR1 and CDR2: SQVTM and ANQGSEA. V lost 6 bases, J lost 12 bases, and 9 bases stayed unmatched. The CDR3 covers 13 residues. CDR3 bases: TGCAGCGTGGTTAGACAGGGGGACTTACCCCTCCACTTT. The encoded protein is CSVVRQGDLPLHF.